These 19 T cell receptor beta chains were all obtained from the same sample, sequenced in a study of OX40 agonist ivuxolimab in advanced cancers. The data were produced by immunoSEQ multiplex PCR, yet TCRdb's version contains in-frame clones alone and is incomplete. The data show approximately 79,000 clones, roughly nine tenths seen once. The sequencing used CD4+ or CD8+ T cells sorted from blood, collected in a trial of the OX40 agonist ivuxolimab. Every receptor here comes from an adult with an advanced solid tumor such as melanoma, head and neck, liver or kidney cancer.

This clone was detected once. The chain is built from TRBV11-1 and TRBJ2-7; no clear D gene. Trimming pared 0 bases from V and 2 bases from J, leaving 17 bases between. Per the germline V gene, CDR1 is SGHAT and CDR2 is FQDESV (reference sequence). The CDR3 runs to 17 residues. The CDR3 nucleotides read TGTGCCAGCAGCTTAGCATCCGCTCGACCGGGCGCCTACGAGCAGTACTTC. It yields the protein CASSLASARPGAYEQYF.

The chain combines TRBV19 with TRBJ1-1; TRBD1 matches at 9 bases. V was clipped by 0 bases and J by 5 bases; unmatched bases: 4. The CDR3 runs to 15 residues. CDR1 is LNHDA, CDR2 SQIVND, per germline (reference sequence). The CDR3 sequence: CASSIETGGWTEAFF. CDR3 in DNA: TGTGCCAGTAGTATAGAAACAGGGGGCTGGACTGAAGCTTTCTTT.

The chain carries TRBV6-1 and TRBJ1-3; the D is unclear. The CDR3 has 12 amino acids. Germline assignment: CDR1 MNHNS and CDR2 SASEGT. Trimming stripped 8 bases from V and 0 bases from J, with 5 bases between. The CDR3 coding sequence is TGTGCCAGCGCGGGCTCTGGAAACACCATATATTTT. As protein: CASAGSGNTIYF.

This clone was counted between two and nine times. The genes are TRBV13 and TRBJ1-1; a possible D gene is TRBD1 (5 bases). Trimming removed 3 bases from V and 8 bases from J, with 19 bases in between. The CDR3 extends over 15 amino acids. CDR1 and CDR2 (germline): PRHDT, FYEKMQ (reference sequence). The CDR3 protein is CASSLMSPGHSEAFF. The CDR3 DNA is TGTGCCAGCAGCTTGATGAGCCCGGGGCACTCAGAAGCTTTCTTT.

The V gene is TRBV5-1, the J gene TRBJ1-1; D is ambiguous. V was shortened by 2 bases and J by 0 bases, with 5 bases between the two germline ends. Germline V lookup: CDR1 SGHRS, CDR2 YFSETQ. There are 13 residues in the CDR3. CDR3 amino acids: CASSFGMNTEAFF. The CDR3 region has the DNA TGCGCCAGCAGCTTTGGGATGAACACTGAAGCTTTCTTT.

CDR3 sequence: CASSLLNQPQHF. In DNA, the CDR3 is TGTGCCAGCAGCTTGCTCAATCAGCCCCAGCATTTT. The rearrangement joins TRBV5-6 to TRBJ1-5, with D uncertain. The germline V and J ends were trimmed by 1 base and 3 bases, with 2 bases remaining between them. CDR3 length equals 12 residues. Germline lookup yields CDR1 SGHDT and CDR2 YYEEEE.

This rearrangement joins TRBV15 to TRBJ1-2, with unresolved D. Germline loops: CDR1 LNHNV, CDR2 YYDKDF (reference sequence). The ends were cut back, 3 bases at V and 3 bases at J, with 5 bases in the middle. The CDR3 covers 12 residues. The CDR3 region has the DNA TGTGCCACCAGCAGGAGGGACTATGGCTACACCTTC. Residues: CATSRRDYGYTF.

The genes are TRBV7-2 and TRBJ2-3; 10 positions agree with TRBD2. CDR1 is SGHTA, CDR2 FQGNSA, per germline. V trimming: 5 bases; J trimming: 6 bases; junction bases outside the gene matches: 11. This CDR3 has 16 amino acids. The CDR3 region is CASSPRSSGGIDTQYF. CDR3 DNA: TGTGCCAGCAGCCCTCGGAGTAGCGGGGGGATCGATACGCAGTATTTT.

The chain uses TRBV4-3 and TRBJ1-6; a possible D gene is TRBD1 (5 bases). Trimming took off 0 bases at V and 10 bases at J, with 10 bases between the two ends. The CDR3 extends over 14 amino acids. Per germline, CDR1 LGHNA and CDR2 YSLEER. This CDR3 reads CASSQDRGGSPLHF. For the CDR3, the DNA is TGCGCCAGCAGCCAAGATCGGGGCGGATCACCCCTCCACTTT.

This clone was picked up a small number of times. CDR3 coding DNA: TGTGCTAGTGGTTTGCGAGTCGGGGGGTCTAGCAATCAGCCCCAGCATTTT. This sequence encodes CASGLRVGGSSNQPQHF. This chain joins TRBV12-5 and TRBJ1-5; possibly TRBD1 for D (5 bases). Trimming left V 2 bases short and J 0 bases short, with 14 bases between. The CDR3 length is 17 residues. Germline V gives CDR1 LGHNT, CDR2 FRNRAP. Full variable domain (outside the CDR3, taken from reference TRBV12-5 and TRBJ1-5): DARVTQTPRHKVTEMGQEVTMRCQPILGHNTVFWYRQTMMQGLELLAYFRNRAPLDDSGMPKDRFSAEMPDATLATLKIQPSEPRDSAVYFCASGLRVGGSSNQPQHFGDGTRLSIL.

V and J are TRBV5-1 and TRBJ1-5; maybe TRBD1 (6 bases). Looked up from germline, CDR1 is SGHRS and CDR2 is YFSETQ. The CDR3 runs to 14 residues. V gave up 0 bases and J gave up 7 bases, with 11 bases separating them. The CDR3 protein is CASSLDGGRQPQHF. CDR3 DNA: TGCGCCAGCAGCTTGGATGGGGGCAGGCAGCCCCAGCATTTT.

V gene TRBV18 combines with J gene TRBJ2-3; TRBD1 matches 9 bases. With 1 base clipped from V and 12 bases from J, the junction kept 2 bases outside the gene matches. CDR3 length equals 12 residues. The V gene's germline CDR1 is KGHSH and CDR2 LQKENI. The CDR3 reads CASSPRQGDQYF. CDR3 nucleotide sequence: TGTGCCAGCTCACCACGACAGGGGGATCAGTATTTT.

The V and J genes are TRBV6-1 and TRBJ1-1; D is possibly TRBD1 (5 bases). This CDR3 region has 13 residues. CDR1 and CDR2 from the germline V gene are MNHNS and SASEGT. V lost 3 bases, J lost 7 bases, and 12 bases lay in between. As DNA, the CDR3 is TGTGCCAGCAGTGAGCAGGGCGTCCGTGAAGCTTTCTTT. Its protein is CASSEQGVREAFF.

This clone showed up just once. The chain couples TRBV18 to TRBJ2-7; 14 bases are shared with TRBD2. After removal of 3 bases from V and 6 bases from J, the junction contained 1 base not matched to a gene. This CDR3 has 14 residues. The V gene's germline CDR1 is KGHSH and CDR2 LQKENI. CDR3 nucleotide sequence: TGTGCCAGCTCACCGGGACTAGCGGGGGTCGAGCAGTACTTC. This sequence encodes CASSPGLAGVEQYF. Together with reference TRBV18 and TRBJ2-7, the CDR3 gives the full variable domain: NAGVMQNPRHLVRRRGQEARLRCSPMKGHSHVYWYRQLPEEGLKFMVYLQKENIIDESGMPKERFSAEFPKEGPSILRIQQVVRGDSAAYFCASSPGLAGVEQYFGPGTRLTVT.

CDR3 sequence (DNA): TGCGCCAGCAGCCCCGGGACAGGGACAGATACGCAGTATTTT. Its translation: CASSPGTGTDTQYF. J is TRBJ2-3 and V is TRBV5-1, with 9 bases aligning to TRBD1. This CDR3 spans 14 amino acids. Trimming took 4 bases from V and 3 from J; bases not matched to a gene: 3. Germline loops: CDR1 SGHRS, CDR2 YFSETQ.

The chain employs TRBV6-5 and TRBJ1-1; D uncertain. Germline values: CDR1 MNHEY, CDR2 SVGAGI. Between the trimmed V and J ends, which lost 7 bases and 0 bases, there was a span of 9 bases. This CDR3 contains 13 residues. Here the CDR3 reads CASTETLNTEAFF. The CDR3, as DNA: TGTGCCAGCACGGAGACACTGAACACTGAAGCTTTCTTT.

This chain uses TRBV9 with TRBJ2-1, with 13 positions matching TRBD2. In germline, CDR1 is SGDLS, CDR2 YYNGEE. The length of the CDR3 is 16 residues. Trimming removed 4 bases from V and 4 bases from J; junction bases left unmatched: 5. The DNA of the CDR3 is TGTGCCAGCAGCCTGAAGACTAGCGGGGGGTACAATGAGCAGTTCTTC. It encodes CASSLKTSGGYNEQFF.

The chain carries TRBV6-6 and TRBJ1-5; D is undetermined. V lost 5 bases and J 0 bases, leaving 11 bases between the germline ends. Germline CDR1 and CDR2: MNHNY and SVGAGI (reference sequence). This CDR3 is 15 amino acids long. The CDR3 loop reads CASSNGGYSNQPQHF. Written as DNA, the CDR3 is TGTGCCAGCAGTAACGGAGGGTATAGCAATCAGCCCCAGCATTTT.

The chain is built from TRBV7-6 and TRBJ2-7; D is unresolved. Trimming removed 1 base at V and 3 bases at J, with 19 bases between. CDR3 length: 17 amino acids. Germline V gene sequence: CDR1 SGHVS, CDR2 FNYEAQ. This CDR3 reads CASSLVFSPAANYEQYF. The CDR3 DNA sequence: TGTGCCAGCAGCTTAGTCTTTTCACCGGCCGCGAACTACGAGCAGTACTTC.